Below, one T cell receptor (beta chain) is given with its context. Many counts were recorded for this clonotype. It has no known antigen specificity. No base quality information exists; no much larger clone differs at one position. This beta chain came through as a stray read in a library set up for alpha chains, and its size says little. For CDR1 and CDR2, the germline V gene lists KGHSH and LQKENI. V lost 8 bases and J lost 4 bases, and the count of bases not matched to a germline gene is 12. Taken from cysteine to phenylalanine, the CDR3 has 16 residues. Kept here is only the CDR3 DNA, which spans 48 bases and is read in frame from base 1. Sample time point, as interpreted from the label and publication: sample taken at primary tumor resection. Samples were obtained from around 72 patients with early-stage, untreated non-small cell lung cancer from the lung TRACERx cohort. For TCR sequencing, whole RNA was extracted from tumor and nontumor lung tissue, or from cryopreserved PBMC samples, and no cell sorting was done. Only patients for whom sufficient RNA was available from at least two tumor regions were selected for TCR sequencing. Before selection, tumor and adjacent nontumor lung specimens were reviewed by a lung pathologist.

The sample belongs to a study of spatial heterogeneity in lung cancer (dated by TCRdb to about 2019). About the investigation overall: More beta-chain than alpha-chain transcripts were consistently detected, likely reflecting higher beta-chain transcript abundance. At surgery, some 220 tumor regions, 64 matched nontumor lung samples and 45 to 60 PBMC samples were TCR-sequenced for both alpha and beta chains. In the raw uncorrected reads, each unique combination of TCR and UMI appeared more than ten times on average. In non-small cell lung cancer, the study quantitatively compared TCR alpha and beta repertoires across several tumor regions, matched nontumor lung, and blood. Nonsynonymous mutation counts, determined by whole-exome sequencing of tumor tissue, were related to features of the TCR repertoire. TCR transcript counts in tumor regions correlated strongly with a T cell transcriptional module score from matched bulk RNA-seq.

The library came from 5' RACE. TCRdb lists the instrument as NextSeq 500. To allow correction of PCR and sequencing errors, the TCR library protocol tagged every TCR cDNA molecule with a unique molecular identifier. In the paper's pipeline: Decombinator tools were used for TCR identification, UMI-based error correction and CDR3 extraction. TCRs above a frequency of 2 per 1,000, corresponding to the top 1% of the tumor frequency distribution, were defined as expanded. Expanded tumor TCRs statistically deemed absent (corrected P<0.05) from at least one tumor region were classed as regional, and all other expanded tumor TCRs were classed as ubiquitous. Renyi diversity was calculated using the R vegan package after each repertoire was subsampled 100 times to 5,000 TCRs. To build CDR3 similarity networks, amino acid triplet string-kernel similarity was used, and CDR3s were connected when their pairwise similarity was above 0.82. Through fastp at Q25 and MiXCR, TCRdb rebuilt clones from the public reads, retaining in-frame beta chains. Entries that share a CDR3 protein sequence are merged under the most common genes and DNA. Here the V and J calls rest on TCRdb's processing, not on the authors' analysis. For this sample there are around 15,000 distinct CDR3 sequences; 6% to 7.5% appear just once. 15% to 20% of the sample belongs to the ten largest clones.

The study at large found these results: The tumor nonsynonymous mutation count correlated with the number of expanded intratumoral alpha and beta TCRs. Estimated TCR-seq coverage of tumor T cells was only around 7.2% for alpha chains and approximately 14% for beta chains. Confirming at a functional level the hypothesis that regional TCRs recognize regional mutations was considered to require additional single-cell paired TCR alpha and beta sequencing. Counts of ubiquitous and regional expanded TCRs were found to correlate with counts of ubiquitous and regional nonsynonymous mutations, respectively.

The sequenced sample was lung tumor tissue, obtained at surgery. The rearranged chain carries TRBV18 and TRBJ2-1; TRBD2 fits 9 bases in the junction. This receptor was obtained from a female donor with early-stage non-small cell lung cancer. The DNA reads TGTGCCAGCCAAGTAGCGGCGGGGGGGCCGTACAATGAGCAGTTCTTC. Protein translation: CASQVAAGGPYNEQFF. Extended through the reference TRBV18 and TRBJ2-1 proteins, this CDR3 yields the full variable domain: NAGVMQNPRHLVRRRGQEARLRCSPMKGHSHVYWYRQLPEEGLKFMVYLQKENIIDESGMPKERFSAEFPKEGPSILRIQQVVRGDSAAYFCASQVAAGGPYNEQFFGPGTRLTVL.